The T cell receptor (beta chain) under discussion was sequenced for a study of blood T cell repertoires in COVID-19. Study-level information: Acute and convalescent COVID-19 specimens originated in the United States, Italy and Spain.

Measured with immunoSEQ multiplex PCR; TCRdb has only the in-frame clones, and not every one. This sample carries a few hundred thousand clones, approximately 85% of them seen once, and the ten largest clones take 3.5% to 5.5%. The CDR3 has 13 amino acids. J was trimmed by 7 bases and V by 3 bases; bases with no gene match: 5. In germline, CDR1 is MRHNA, CDR2 SNTAGT. Researchers sorted participants into cohorts using their self-reported clinical history. The chain is built from TRBV6-4 and TRBJ1-2; 7 bases are a match to TRBD1. The sequence was obtained from a woman in her twenties or thirties who had recovered from COVID-19. Sample: PBMCs or T cells enriched from blood (not recorded which). CDR3 DNA sequence: TGTGCCAGCAGTGAACAGGGGAATGGTGGCTACACCTTC. Protein product: CASSEQGNGGYTF.